Detailed here is one TCR beta chain. The data belong to a study of T cell changes during pregnancy in multiple sclerosis. V lost 9 bases and J 0 bases, leaving 11 bases between the germline ends. Germline V gives CDR1 LNHDA, CDR2 SQIVND (reference sequence). This CDR3 is 14 amino acids long. Profiling relied on immunoSEQ multiplex PCR, and the TCRdb table lists in-frame clones only, not all of them. Here the sample spans about 100,000 clones, 92% being singletons. This sequence joins TRBV19 and TRBJ2-2; possibly TRBD1 for D (6 bases). The sequencing here drew on peripheral blood, taken after pregnancy. This sequence was found in a female donor with multiple sclerosis, enrolled in a pregnancy study. The DNA for the CDR3 is TGTGCCAGCAGGGACACGCCGAACACCGGGGAGCTGTTTTTT. This sequence encodes CASRDTPNTGELFF.